The 31 T cell receptor beta chains in this list originate from one sample, sequenced in a study of identical twins. TCRdb re-called the 5' RACE reads through MiXCR, storing one row per CDR3 protein. The sample carries about 890,000 distinct CDR3 sequences, roughly an eighth recorded once. The same data also went into a second study, on yellow fever vaccine responses in identical twins.

The sequenced sample consisted of PBMCs. The receptors stem from a woman aged 18-29 years in good health.

This clonotype was observed a handful of times. The chain employs TRBV7-9 and TRBJ2-7, with D perhaps given as TRBD1 or TRBD2 (5 bases each). Germline lookup yields CDR1 SEHNR and CDR2 FQNEAQ (reference sequence). The CDR3 totals 15 residues. The V and J ends lost 5 bases and 4 bases respectively, with 18 bases between them. The CDR3 loop reads CASSQGIGAGYEQYF. CDR3 DNA: TGTGCCAGCAGCCAGGGTATCGGGGCCGGATACGAGCAGTACTTC.

This clonotype was counted many times. The chain recombines TRBV20-1 with TRBJ1-1; D is unresolved. The germline V gene has CDR1 DFQATT and CDR2 SNEGSKA (reference sequence). The CDR3 is 11 amino acids. V lost 4 bases, J lost 6 bases, and 9 bases lay in between. This CDR3 is CSAKVPAEAFF. The DNA of the CDR3 is TGCAGTGCTAAAGTCCCGGCTGAAGCTTTCTTT.

This clonotype was seen a handful of times. V and J are TRBV27 and TRBJ2-1, with a tentative D call TRBD2 (5 bases). With 6 bases removed from V and 7 bases from J, the gap between germline ends came to 19 bases. The CDR3 has 15 residues. In germline, CDR1 is MNHEY, CDR2 SMNVEV (reference sequence). The CDR3 sequence is CASRPPGLVPNEQFF. The CDR3, as DNA: TGTGCCAGCAGGCCTCCGGGGTTGGTTCCGAATGAGCAGTTCTTC.

This clonotype was detected many times. The chain is built from TRBV29-1 and TRBJ2-1; 10 nucleotides agree with TRBD2. Germline V gene lookup returns CDR1 SQVTM and CDR2 ANQGSEA. The CDR3 length is 17 residues. The J segment lost 2 bases and the V segment lost 3 bases, leaving 10 bases of the junction unmatched. The CDR3 DNA sequence: TGCAGCGTTGACAAATTTAGCGGGAGGCAAACCTACAATGAGCAGTTCTTC. Its protein is CSVDKFSGRQTYNEQFF.

This clonotype was counted at least ten times. The V gene is TRBV7-2, the J gene TRBJ1-4; TRBD1 matches 7 bases. This CDR3 contains 14 residues. Germline V gene lookup returns CDR1 SGHTA and CDR2 FQGNSA. V was clipped by 5 bases and J by 7 bases; unmatched bases: 7. The CDR3 protein is CASSPGGSAEKLFF. The CDR3 DNA reads TGTGCCAGCAGCCCAGGGGGGTCGGCTGAAAAACTGTTTTTT. Complete variable domain (other parts from reference TRBV7-2 and TRBJ1-4): GAGVSQSPSNKVTEKGKDVELRCDPISGHTALYWYRQSLGQGLEFLIYFQGNSAPDKSGLPSDRFSAERTGGSVSTLTIQRTQQEDSAVYLCASSPGGSAEKLFFGSGTQLSVL.

This clonotype was seen ten or more times. V and J are TRBV20-1 and TRBJ2-2, with 10 positions matching TRBD1. J lost 3 bases, V lost 0 bases, and 10 bases had no gene match. The CDR3 covers 18 residues. Per germline, CDR1 DFQATT and CDR2 SNEGSKA (reference sequence). The CDR3 bases are TGCAGTGCTAGAGATCTCAGGACCGGGACAGGGGACACCGGGGAGCTGTTTTTT. It yields the protein CSARDLRTGTGDTGELFF.

The J gene is TRBJ2-1, the V gene TRBV2; 9 bases are shared with TRBD2. CDR1 and CDR2 (germline): SNHLY, FYNNEI. The length of the CDR3 is 15 residues. The ends lost 7 bases at V and 5 bases at J; junction bases unmatched: 9. CDR3 in amino acids: CASKGGSGSNNEQFF. In nucleotides, the CDR3 is TGTGCCAGCAAGGGTGGTAGCGGGAGTAACAATGAGCAGTTCTTC.

DNA of the CDR3: TGTGCCAGCAGCGAGGGACAGGCTGCCTACGAGCAGTACGTC. The encoded protein is CASSEGQAAYEQYV. The chain combines TRBV12-3 or TRBV12-4 with TRBJ2-7; 8 bases align to TRBD1. The CDR3 has 14 amino acids. With 6 bases clipped from V and 2 bases from J, the junction kept 6 bases outside the gene matches.

This clonotype was counted only a few times. The rearrangement uses TRBV6-5 and TRBJ2-7, with a weak D call TRBD1 (6 bases). This CDR3 spans 14 amino acids. CDR1 and CDR2 (germline): MNHEY, SVGAGI. V lost 2 bases, J lost 5 bases, and 13 bases lay in between. CDR3 DNA sequence: TGTGCCAGCAGTTACAAGGGCAGGGGCCACGAGCAGTACTTC. It is translated as CASSYKGRGHEQYF.

The chain combines TRBV15 with TRBJ2-1; no reliable D call. CDR1 and CDR2 (germline): LNHNV, YYDKDF (reference sequence). V was shortened by 3 bases and J by 0 bases, with 12 bases between the two germline ends. The CDR3 spans 16 residues. The CDR3: CATSRPPSGSYNEQFF. DNA of the CDR3: TGTGCCACCAGCAGGCCGCCCTCTGGCTCCTACAATGAGCAGTTCTTC.

This clonotype appeared many times. J is TRBJ2-5 and V is TRBV5-6; 10 nucleotides align to TRBD2. Per germline, CDR1 SGHDT and CDR2 YYEEEE. Trimming took 4 bases from V and 4 from J; bases not matched to a gene: 1. This CDR3 comprises 13 residues. The CDR3 sequence: CASSLAGVETQYF. DNA for the CDR3: TGTGCCAGCAGCCTAGCGGGAGTAGAGACCCAGTACTTC.

In its sample, this clonotype was seen a few times. This chain connects TRBV20-1 to TRBJ2-3; 7 positions agree with TRBD1. Germline V gives CDR1 DFQATT, CDR2 SNEGSKA (reference sequence). V shed 6 bases and J 7 bases; nucleotides not matched to a gene: 13. The CDR3 loop spans 14 amino acids. DNA for the CDR3: TGCAGTGCAAGTCGACAGGGCCGAGACAATACGCAGTATTTT. It translates to CSASRQGRDNTQYF.

This clonotype was found many times. The rearrangement joins TRBV4-2 to TRBJ1-1; TRBD1 matches at 9 bases. Germline CDR1 and CDR2: LGHNA and YNFKEQ. V lost 1 base and J lost 4; bases outside the gene matches: 7. There are 16 residues in the CDR3. The CDR3 is CASSQGRTGAITEAFF. CDR3 bases: TGTGCCAGCAGCCAAGGGAGGACAGGGGCGATCACTGAAGCTTTCTTT.

The J gene is TRBJ2-1, the V gene TRBV7-6; 9 bases fit TRBD2. Germline V gives CDR1 SGHVS, CDR2 FNYEAQ. With V trimmed by 4 bases and J by 1 base, 5 bases remained unmatched. CDR3 length equals 16 residues. CDR3 sequence (DNA): TGTGCCAGCAGCTGGGTAGCGGGAGCATCCTACAATGAGCAGTTCTTC. This codes for CASSWVAGASYNEQFF.

CDR3 DNA: TGTGCTAGTGGTTTTCGGGGGGACACTGAAGCTTTCTTT. Protein sequence: CASGFRGDTEAFF. V and J are TRBV12-5 and TRBJ1-1; tentatively, D is TRBD1 (5 bases). Trimming left V 3 bases short and J 3 bases short, with 8 bases between. The CDR3 sequence is 13 residues long. Germline V gene lookup returns CDR1 LGHNT and CDR2 FRNRAP.

Turning to this clonotype: Just one base apart from a much larger clone, this may be a read error. The gene calls are TRBV5-1 and TRBJ2-3, with D possibly TRBD1 on 5 matching bases. The V end lost 4 bases, the J end lost 5 bases, and 17 bases lay between the germline ends. The germline CDR1 and CDR2 sequences are SGHRS and YFSETQ. The CDR3 is 15 residues long. CDR3 sequence (DNA): TGCGCCAGCAGCCCTGTGGCAAGGGGTTTAGATACGCAGTATTTT. It yields the protein CASSPVARGLDTQYF.

The gene calls are TRBV5-6 and TRBJ2-4; TRBD2 aligns across 7 bases. J was trimmed by 7 bases and V by 4 bases; bases with no gene match: 8. The CDR3 extends over 14 amino acids. Germline CDR1 and CDR2: SGHDT and YYEEEE. The CDR3 DNA follows: TGTGCCAGCAGCGGGAGGGTTTCTGGGAACATTCAGTACTTC. It specifies CASSGRVSGNIQYF. The full variable domain, completed using reference TRBV5-6 and TRBJ2-4, is DAGVTQSPTHLIKTRGQQVTLRCSPKSGHDTVSWYQQALGQGPQFIFQYYEEEERQRGNFPDRFSGHQFPNYSSELNVNALLLGDSALYLCASSGRVSGNIQYFGAGTRLSVL.

There are many counts of this clonotype. The chain couples TRBV4-1 to TRBJ1-6, with D unclear. Trimming removed 1 base from V and 0 bases from J, with 7 bases in between. CDR1 and CDR2 from the germline V gene are MGHRA and YSYEKL. The CDR3 runs 16 residues. The CDR3 coding sequence is TGCGCCAGCAGCCAAGCACGCAGCTCCTATAATTCACCCCTCCACTTT. Its translation is CASSQARSSYNSPLHF.

In this sample, this clonotype turned up a few times. The chain employs TRBV5-1 and TRBJ2-2; 7 bases align to TRBD2. Germline V gene lookup returns CDR1 SGHRS and CDR2 YFSETQ. The CDR3 is 18 residues long. The trim removed 5 bases at V and 0 bases at J, leaving 13 bases unmatched. CDR3 sequence (DNA): TGCGCCAGCAGAGAGAAGCTAGCGGCGTTCGCGAACACCGGGGAGCTGTTTTTT. Protein product: CASREKLAAFANTGELFF.

The chain couples TRBV6-1 to TRBJ2-7; the match to TRBD1 covers 9 bases. The CDR3 runs 13 residues. The germline V gene has CDR1 MNHNS and CDR2 SASEGT. The V and J ends lost 8 bases and 2 bases, in that order; junction bases with no gene match: 4. CDR3 amino acids: CASGDRAAYEQYV. CDR3 in DNA: TGTGCCAGCGGGGACAGGGCAGCCTACGAGCAGTACGTC.

The chain carries TRBV7-8 and TRBJ2-7, with D unclear. Germline CDR1 is SGHVS and CDR2 is FQNEAQ. V lost 2 bases, J lost 4 bases, and 15 bases lay in between. The CDR3 covers 15 residues. The CDR3 loop is CASSLNPDRAYEQYV. CDR3 in DNA: TGTGCCAGCAGCTTAAACCCTGACCGGGCGTACGAGCAGTACGTC.

The chain combines TRBV6-1 with TRBJ2-1, with TRBD1 as a possible D gene (6 bases). The CDR3 is 12 residues long. CDR1 is MNHNS, CDR2 SASEGT, per germline. V gave up 2 bases and J gave up 13 bases, with 12 bases separating them. CDR3 region: CASSETRDKQFF. The CDR3 nucleotides are TGTGCCAGCAGTGAAACCCGGGACAAACAGTTCTTC.

This clonotype was recorded a few times. The chain links TRBV15 to TRBJ2-1; D possibly uses TRBD1 or TRBD2 (5 bases each). This CDR3 has 16 amino acids. Germline assignment: CDR1 LNHNV and CDR2 YYDKDF (reference sequence). V lost 1 base, J lost 3 bases, and 13 bases lay in between. The DNA of the CDR3 is TGTGCCACCAGCAGAGCCCGGGACCCCAGCTACAATGAGCAGTTCTTC. Amino acid sequence: CATSRARDPSYNEQFF.

This chain connects TRBV4-3 to TRBJ1-4, with D unresolved. Germline V lookup: CDR1 LGHNA, CDR2 YSLEER. The V gene lost 0 bases and the J gene lost 4 bases, with 15 bases spanning the gap. The CDR3 loop spans 17 amino acids. The CDR3 DNA reads as TGCGCCAGCAGCCAAGATATAATTTTAGAGAGTAATGAAAAACTGTTTTTT. It codes for CASSQDIILESNEKLFF.

The chain links TRBV10-3 to TRBJ1-5; 7 nucleotides agree with TRBD1. The J segment lost 5 bases and the V segment lost 2 bases, leaving 6 bases of the junction unmatched. CDR1 is ENHRY and CDR2 is SYGVKD in the germline V gene. This CDR3 is 15 amino acids long. The CDR3 here is CAISETLQGYQPQHF. The CDR3 nucleotides read TGTGCCATCAGTGAGACCTTACAGGGGTATCAGCCCCAGCATTTT.

The chain recombines TRBV28 with TRBJ2-2, with D uncertain. Germline V gives CDR1 MDHEN, CDR2 SYDVKM. Trimming took off 6 bases at V and 7 bases at J, with 15 bases between the two ends. This CDR3 contains 14 residues. For the CDR3, the DNA is TGTGCCAGCAGCCTTTGGACGGTCAGCGGGGAGCTGTTTTTT. It codes for CASSLWTVSGELFF.

The J gene is TRBJ1-1, the V gene TRBV15; D gene ambiguous. Looked up from germline, CDR1 is LNHNV and CDR2 is YYDKDF (reference sequence). Trimming took off 2 bases at V and 3 bases at J, with 7 bases between the two ends. CDR3 length: 13 amino acids. The CDR3 region is CATSRKEHTEAFF. As DNA, the CDR3 is TGTGCCACCAGCAGAAAGGAACACACTGAAGCTTTCTTT.

The V and J genes are TRBV2 and TRBJ2-7; TRBD1 or TRBD2 may be the D gene (5 bases each). The CDR3 extends over 14 amino acids. CDR1 SNHLY and CDR2 FYNNEI come from the germline V gene. The V end was cut by 1 base, the J end by 7 bases, with 14 bases between. This chain's CDR3 is CASSEELAGAEQYF. The DNA of the CDR3 is TGTGCCAGCAGTGAAGAGCTAGCCGGGGCAGAGCAGTACTTC.

This clonotype was seen a handful of times. The chain employs TRBV4-1 and TRBJ2-3, with a possible D match to TRBD1 (5 bases). The length of the CDR3 is 12 residues. The germline V and J ends were trimmed by 0 bases and 7 bases, with 5 bases remaining between them. CDR1 and CDR2 (germline): MGHRA, YSYEKL. The CDR3 DNA reads as TGCGCCAGCAGCCAAGAGGGGCATACGCAGTATTTT. Encoded protein: CASSQEGHTQYF.

This clonotype was observed a single time. V usage is TRBV2 and J usage is TRBJ2-1; 9 nucleotides align to TRBD2. V was pared by 2 bases and J by 8 bases, with 10 bases of the junction left unmatched. The CDR3 runs to 16 residues. Germline CDR1 and CDR2: SNHLY and FYNNEI. The CDR3 DNA sequence: TGTGCCAGCAGTGAAACGTTCAGCGGGGGGAGGTATGAGCAGTTCTTC. Translation gives CASSETFSGGRYEQFF. Full variable domain (rest looked up from reference TRBV2 and TRBJ2-1): EPEVTQTPSHQVTQMGQEVILRCVPISNHLYFYWYRQILGQKVEFLVSFYNNEISEKSEIFDDQFSVERPDGSNFTLKIRSTKLEDSAMYFCASSETFSGGRYEQFFGPGTRLTVL.

CDR3 nucleotides: TGTGCCAGCTCACCACCGGTAATAGGTTACCGCACAGATACGCAGTATTTT. The encoded protein is CASSPPVIGYRTDTQYF. The J gene is TRBJ2-3, the V gene TRBV18, with no clear D. The CDR3 extends over 17 amino acids. In germline, CDR1 is KGHSH, CDR2 LQKENI. Trimming shortened V by 0 bases and J by 1 base, and 14 bases separated the two germline ends.